Following are 25 T cell receptor beta chains from one sample sequenced in a study of T cell responses to AZD1222 COVID-19 vaccine. This table comes from immunoSEQ multiplex PCR, and its TCRdb copy is limited to in-frame clones, with some not included. This sample has approximately 60,000 clones; about four fifths occur once, and the top ten carry 7.3%. The material sequenced was peripheral blood, taken on day 0 of AZD1222 vaccination. The receptors derive from an adult in good health.

CDR3 DNA: TGTGCCAGCAGCCTAGGACAGGGAAGAGAAAAACTGTTTTTT. This codes for CASSLGQGREKLFF. The chain recombines TRBV27 with TRBJ1-4, with 8 bases matching TRBD1. The CDR3 is made up of 14 amino acids. V lost 6 bases and J lost 8; bases outside the gene matches: 8. Germline V gene data show CDR1 as MNHEY and CDR2 as SMNVEV (reference sequence).

The V call is TRBV6-2 or TRBV6-3, the J call TRBJ2-5; D possibly corresponds to TRBD1 (5 bases). The CDR3 totals 14 residues. V was shortened by 2 bases and J by 5 bases, with 12 bases between the two germline ends. The germline V gene has CDR1 MNHEY and CDR2 SVGEGT. CDR3 DNA: TGTGCCAGCAGTTACCCCAGGGAAGGGGAGACCCAGTACTTC. Translated, it gives CASSYPREGETQYF.

This chain uses TRBV5-1 with TRBJ2-1, with 11 bases aligning to TRBD2. Germline assignment: CDR1 SGHRS and CDR2 YFSETQ. This CDR3 has 16 amino acids. Losses at the gene ends were 7 bases for V and 5 bases for J; bases not matched to a gene: 11. CDR3 loop: CASQRTTSGGNNEQFF. The CDR3 DNA follows: TGCGCCAGCCAACGAACTACTAGCGGGGGAAACAATGAGCAGTTCTTC.

This chain joins TRBV19 and TRBJ2-7, with a possible D match to TRBD1 (6 bases). The CDR3 sequence is 15 residues long. Deletions cut 1 base from V and 5 bases from J, with 15 bases between. Germline V CDR1 and CDR2: LNHDA, SQIVND (reference sequence). As DNA, the CDR3 is TGTGCCAGTAGTATAGCAAACCTACAGGGAAACGAGCAGTACTTC. Translating gives CASSIANLQGNEQYF.

V gene TRBV2 combines with J gene TRBJ2-7; no definite D call. This CDR3 region has 13 residues. Germline V CDR1 and CDR2: SNHLY, FYNNEI. The V and J ends lost 4 bases and 3 bases respectively, with 10 bases between them. The CDR3: CASSVGSNYEQYF. CDR3 nucleotides: TGTGCCAGCAGTGTTGGCAGCAACTACGAGCAGTACTTC.

The rearrangement uses TRBV4-2 and TRBJ1-2; 8 bases line up with TRBD1. Per the germline V gene, CDR1 is LGHNA and CDR2 is YNFKEQ. Unmatched junction bases numbered 4, after V lost 1 base and J lost 3 bases. CDR3 length: 15 amino acids. CDR3 nucleotides: TGTGCCAGCAGCCAAGCGCGACAGGGGTACTATGGCTACACCTTC. Its protein is CASSQARQGYYGYTF.

This clone was counted only a few times. The chain uses TRBV19 and TRBJ2-1, with D perhaps being TRBD1 or TRBD2 (6 bases each). The ends were cut back, 5 bases at V and 6 bases at J, with 20 bases in the middle. This CDR3 has 16 amino acids. Germline lookup yields CDR1 LNHDA and CDR2 SQIVND (reference sequence). The CDR3 is CASSPVRGDLRNEQFF. The CDR3 nucleotides are TGTGCCAGTAGTCCTGTGAGGGGGGACCTCCGCAATGAGCAGTTCTTC.

The chain employs TRBV28 and TRBJ2-7, with 7 bases matching TRBD2. The trim removed 3 bases at V and 0 bases at J, leaving 5 bases unmatched. This CDR3 is 15 amino acids long. Germline CDR1 and CDR2: MDHEN and SYDVKM. CDR3 in DNA: TGTGCCAGCAGTTTTCCGCCGGGGGGCTCCTACGAGCAGTACTTC. It encodes CASSFPPGGSYEQYF.

This clone was observed a few times. CDR3 coding DNA: TGCGCCAGCAGCCAAGATAGCGGGTCCTCCTACGAGCAGTACTTC. Amino acid sequence: CASSQDSGSSYEQYF. The chain has TRBV4-3 and TRBJ2-7; 7 bases match TRBD2. Germline V gene data show CDR1 as LGHNA and CDR2 as YSLEER. V lost 0 bases, J lost 0 bases, and 2 bases stayed unmatched. CDR3 length: 15 amino acids.

This clone was found once. This sequence joins TRBV25-1 and TRBJ1-4; D is undetermined. The V gene lost 5 bases and the J gene lost 11 bases, with 12 bases spanning the gap. This CDR3 is built from 12 residues. Germline CDR1 is MGHDK and CDR2 is SYGVNS. CDR3 loop: CASSLYSRKLFF. For the CDR3, the DNA is TGTGCCAGCAGTCTTTACTCGCGGAAACTGTTTTTT.

The V and J genes are TRBV4-3 and TRBJ2-7; 7 bases fit TRBD1. Germline V gene data show CDR1 as LGHNA and CDR2 as YSLEER. The CDR3 covers 16 residues. The J segment lost 2 bases and the V segment lost 1 base, leaving 8 bases of the junction unmatched. The CDR3 sequence is CASSQVGTVNAYEQYF. CDR3 coding DNA: TGCGCCAGCAGCCAAGTCGGGACAGTAAATGCCTACGAGCAGTACTTC.

As for this clone: Compared with germline, one end of the junction differs, possibly owing to a read error. The V and J genes are TRBV3-1 (or the pseudogene TRBV3-2) and TRBJ1-2; TRBD1 agrees at 11 bases. Germline loops: CDR1 LGHDT, CDR2 YNNKEL (reference sequence). The CDR3 has 15 residues. Here the CDR3 reads CPSSQEGTGGGGYTF. CDR3 DNA: TGTCCCAGCAGCCAAGAAGGGACAGGGGGGGGAGGCTACACCTTC.

In nucleotides, the CDR3 is TGTGCCTGGAGTGTTGGGGGGAACCATGGCTACACCTTC. Protein: CAWSVGGNHGYTF. V and J are TRBV30 and TRBJ1-2, with D possibly being TRBD1 (5 bases). This CDR3 has 13 amino acids. V dropped 0 bases and J dropped 6 bases, with 11 bases sitting between them. The germline CDR1 and CDR2 sequences are GTSNPN and SVGIG (reference sequence). Together with reference TRBV30 and TRBJ1-2, the CDR3 gives the full variable domain: SQTIHQWPATLVQPVGSPLSLECTVEGTSNPNLYWYRQAAGRGLQLLFYSVGIGQISSEVPQNLSASRPQDRQFILSSKKLLLSDSGFYLCAWSVGGNHGYTFGSGTRLTVV.

The J gene is TRBJ2-7, the V gene TRBV7-8; no firm D call. V was trimmed by 1 base and J by 1 base, leaving 11 bases between them. Germline V CDR1 and CDR2: SGHVS, FQNEAQ. This CDR3 is built from 15 residues. CDR3 bases: TGTGCCAGCAGCTTAGGTGGGATCCAGTCCTACGAGCAGTACTTC. Translating it yields CASSLGGIQSYEQYF. The full variable domain, in which reference TRBV7-8 and TRBJ2-7 provide the parts outside the CDR3, is GAGVSQSPRYKVAKRGQDVALRCDPISGHVSLFWYQQALGQGPEFLTYFQNEAQLDKSGLPSDRFFAERPEGSVSTLKIQRTQQEDSAVYLCASSLGGIQSYEQYFGPGTRLTVT.

J is TRBJ1-4 and V is TRBV11-2; D may be TRBD1 (6 bases). V lost 6 bases and J 5 bases, leaving 13 bases between the germline ends. Germline V gene data show CDR1 as SGHAT and CDR2 as FQNNGV. The CDR3 is 14 residues long. Here the CDR3 DNA reads TGTGCCAGCAGGGGGGCGGTCTTCAATGAAAAACTGTTTTTT. It encodes CASRGAVFNEKLFF.

The rearrangement joins TRBV19 to TRBJ1-6, with D uncertain. Trimming left V 5 bases short and J 7 bases short, with 9 bases between. CDR1 LNHDA and CDR2 SQIVND come from the germline V gene (reference sequence). The CDR3 is made up of 13 amino acids. CDR3 coding DNA: TGTGCCAGTAGTCCCGGTAGGAATTCACCCCTCCACTTT. It yields the protein CASSPGRNSPLHF.

The CDR3 protein is CASSSTGSTDTQYF. CDR3 DNA: TGTGCCAGCAGCTCAACAGGTAGCACAGATACGCAGTATTTT. The chain joins TRBV7-9 to TRBJ2-3; weak D call: TRBD1 (5 bases). This CDR3 spans 14 amino acids. Germline V gene lookup returns CDR1 SEHNR and CDR2 FQNEAQ (reference sequence). V was clipped by 4 bases and J by 0 bases, with 8 bases between them.

The chain employs TRBV6-5 and TRBJ1-6; D gene unclear. The CDR3 covers 13 residues. Germline V gives CDR1 MNHEY, CDR2 SVGAGI. V was cut by 7 bases and J by 7 bases, with 11 bases left in between. CDR3 sequence reads: CASKWSQNSPLHF. CDR3 nucleotides: TGTGCCAGCAAGTGGAGCCAAAATTCACCCCTCCACTTT.

This chain joins TRBV10-3 and TRBJ2-7; 9 positions match TRBD1. Germline V gene data show CDR1 as ENHRY and CDR2 as SYGVKD. V lost 4 bases and J lost 3; bases outside the gene matches: 7. The CDR3 is 15 residues long. In DNA, the CDR3 is TGTGCCATCAGTGGCCGGGACAGGGAAGGCTACGAGCAGTACTTC. It is translated as CAISGRDREGYEQYF.

The chain recombines TRBV6-6 with TRBJ2-1; a possible D gene is TRBD2 (7 bases). V was pared by 7 bases and J by 7 bases, with 17 bases between. This CDR3 spans 14 amino acids. CDR1 and CDR2 from the germline V gene are MNHNY and SVGAGI (reference sequence). CDR3 DNA: TGTGCCAGCAACGTACAGGGAGGGCAGAATGAGCAGTTCTTC. Amino acid sequence: CASNVQGGQNEQFF.

The J gene is TRBJ2-1, the V gene TRBV2; maybe TRBD1 (6 bases). This CDR3 region has 15 residues. Germline V lookup: CDR1 SNHLY, CDR2 FYNNEI. V gave up 2 bases and J gave up 6 bases, with 14 bases separating them. The CDR3 loop is CASSESRYRANEQFF. CDR3 bases: TGTGCCAGCAGTGAATCTCGCTACAGGGCCAATGAGCAGTTCTTC.

This chain links TRBV4-2 with TRBJ2-7, with TRBD2 identical over 10 bases. Per germline, CDR1 LGHNA and CDR2 YNFKEQ. V lost 6 bases to trimming and J lost 4 bases; unmatched junction nucleotides: 9. The CDR3 contains 15 residues. CDR3 coding DNA: TGTGCCAGCAGTCCTGAGCCTAGCGGGGGATACGAGCAGTACTTC. It is translated as CASSPEPSGGYEQYF.

The rearrangement uses TRBV11-2 and TRBJ1-1; D gene unclear. Trimming shortened V by 7 bases and J by 2 bases, and 8 bases separated the two germline ends. This CDR3 has 12 residues. The V gene's germline CDR1 is SGHAT and CDR2 FQNNGV. The CDR3 region is CASNTGNTEAFF. As DNA, the CDR3 is TGTGCCAGCAACACCGGAAACACTGAAGCTTTCTTT.

The chain joins TRBV4-3 to TRBJ2-3, with TRBD2 identical over 11 bases. This CDR3 is built from 16 residues. Germline-derived CDR1 and CDR2 are LGHNA and YSLEER. Unmatched junction bases numbered 3, after V lost 4 bases and J lost 0 bases. The CDR3 nucleotides are TGCGCCAGCAGCCGAGGGACTAGCGGAAGCACAGATACGCAGTATTTT. It codes for CASSRGTSGSTDTQYF.

V usage is TRBV7-9 and J usage is TRBJ1-1; D is uncertain. The CDR3 totals 14 residues. Trimming took 3 bases from V and 5 from J, leaving 13 bases between them. Germline-derived CDR1 and CDR2 are SEHNR and FQNEAQ (reference sequence). This chain's CDR3 is CASSFDGRGTEAFF. The CDR3 coding sequence is TGTGCCAGCAGCTTTGATGGAAGAGGGACTGAAGCTTTCTTT.